This T cell receptor beta chain stems from a study of T-cell memory formation after mild COVID-19. This clonotype was detected a few times. Its matching antigen is unknown. Study-wide findings and caveats: Some SARS-CoV-2-responding clones were already detected in memory before infection. Day 15 to 85 contracting clones showed balanced CD4/CD8; day 15 to 37 expanders favored CD4+.

The CDR3 runs to 14 residues. V lost 3 bases and J lost 5; bases outside the gene matches: 6. From 5'RACE with constant-segment primers came TCR alpha and TCR beta cDNA libraries that carried sample barcodes and UMIs. From the 5' RACE reads, TCRdb called clonotypes with MiXCR, one entry per CDR3 protein. There are 120,000 to 150,000 distinct CDR3 sequences in the sample; about a fifth occur only once, and around 2% lies in the top ten. The receptor's source is an adult woman who had mild COVID-19 (a few samples of this study predate the infection). Cell type and time point are not known. The rearrangement joins TRBV12-3 or TRBV12-4 to TRBJ1-2; 7 nucleotides agree with TRBD1. The specimen was PBMCs or a T cell subset sorted from them (not recorded which). The CDR3 DNA sequence: TGTGCCAGCAGTTTCGGGACAGTGTTGTATGGCTACACCTTC. This sequence encodes CASSFGTVLYGYTF.